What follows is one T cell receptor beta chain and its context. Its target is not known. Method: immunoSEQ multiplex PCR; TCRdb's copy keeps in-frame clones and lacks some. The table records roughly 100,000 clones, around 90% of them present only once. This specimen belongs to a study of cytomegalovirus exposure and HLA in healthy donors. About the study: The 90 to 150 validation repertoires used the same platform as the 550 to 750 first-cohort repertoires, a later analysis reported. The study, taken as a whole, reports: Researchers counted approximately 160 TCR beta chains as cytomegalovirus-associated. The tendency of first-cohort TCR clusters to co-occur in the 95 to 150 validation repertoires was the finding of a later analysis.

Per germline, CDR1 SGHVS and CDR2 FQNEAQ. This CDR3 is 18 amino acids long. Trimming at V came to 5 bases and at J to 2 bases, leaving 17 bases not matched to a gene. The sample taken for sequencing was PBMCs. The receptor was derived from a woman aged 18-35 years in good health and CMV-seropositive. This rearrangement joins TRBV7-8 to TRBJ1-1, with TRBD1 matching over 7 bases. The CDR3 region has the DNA TGTGCCAGCAGCCCAGGGAGAGTTCAGGGGGGACCCAACACTGAAGCTTTCTTT. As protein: CASSPGRVQGGPNTEAFF.